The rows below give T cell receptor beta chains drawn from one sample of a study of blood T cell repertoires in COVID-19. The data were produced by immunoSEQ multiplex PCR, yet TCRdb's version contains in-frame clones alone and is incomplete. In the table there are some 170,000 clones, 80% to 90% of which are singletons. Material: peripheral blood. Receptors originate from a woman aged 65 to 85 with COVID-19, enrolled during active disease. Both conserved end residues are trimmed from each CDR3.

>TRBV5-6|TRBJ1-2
ASSLGPGTGNYGYT
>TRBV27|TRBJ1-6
ASRDRGRSPLH
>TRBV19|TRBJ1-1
AAAPGHLNTEAF
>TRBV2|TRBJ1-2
ASSRQGLDGYT
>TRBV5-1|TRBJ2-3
ASSLATGGQTQY
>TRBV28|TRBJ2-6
ASSGGQGMRANVLT
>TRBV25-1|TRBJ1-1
ASSEFGEWAEAF
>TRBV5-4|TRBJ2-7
ASSPRGYEQY
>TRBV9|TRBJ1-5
ASSLTGSQPQH
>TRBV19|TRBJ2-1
ASSRVAGSWEQF
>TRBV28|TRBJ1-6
ASSSQGRSSYNSPLH
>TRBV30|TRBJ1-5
AWGGQGLGPQH
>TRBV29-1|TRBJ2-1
SVEGLAGGLRNEQF
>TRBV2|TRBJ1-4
ASSEGTGETNEKLF
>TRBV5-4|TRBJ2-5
ASSPRQGTETQY
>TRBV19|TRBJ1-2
ASSFDYLSGYT
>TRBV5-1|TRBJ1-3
ASSSQGAGNTIY
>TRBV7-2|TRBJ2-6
ASSRQALGSGANVLT
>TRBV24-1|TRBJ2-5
ATSDPSRGQPRETQY
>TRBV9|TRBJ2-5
ASSVAPRTQETQY
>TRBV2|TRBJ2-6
ASRDRTGVANVLT
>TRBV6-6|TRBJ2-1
ASSPRDRGRDEQF
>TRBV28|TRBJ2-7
ATLGLIAGNSYEQY
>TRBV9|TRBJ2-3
ASSVGGSTSTDTQY
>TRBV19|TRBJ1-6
ASSTLQTNSPLH
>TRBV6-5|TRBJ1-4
ASSRIGQGGEKLF
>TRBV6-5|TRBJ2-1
ASSYFTGFEQF